Listed below are T cell receptor beta chains from one sample, sequenced in a study of neoadjuvant nivolumab and ipilimumab in lung cancer. TCRdb's copy holds only in-frame clones and misses some; the assay was immunoSEQ multiplex PCR. This sample has more than 10,000 clones, with around two thirds found just once. The sample here was peripheral blood, taken after neoadjuvant nivolumab, alone or with ipilimumab, at or shortly before surgery. These receptors were obtained from an adult with non-small cell lung cancer. Both conserved end residues are part of each CDR3. Each record gives: J gene, V gene, CDR3 protein.

TRBJ2-7	TRBV7-9	CASSSLSSYEQYF
TRBJ2-7	TRBV5-4	CASSSLTSGTYEQYF
TRBJ2-1	TRBV18	CASSPERREQFF
TRBJ2-2	TRBV11-3	CASSRDSTGELFF
TRBJ2-5	TRBV7-3	CASSVTSGKTQYF
TRBJ2-3	TRBV11-2	CASSSTGTLLDTQYF
TRBJ2-7	TRBV18	CASSPAGALSYEQYF
TRBJ2-1	TRBV6-5	CASSYGLAGSNEQFF
TRBJ1-2	TRBV5-1	CASSLEGALGYTF
TRBJ2-1	TRBV30	CAFEPGLIQFF
TRBJ1-2	TRBV5-1	CASSFGPNEEGYTF
TRBJ2-3	TRBV9	CASSVEPSGRDTQYF
TRBJ1-5	TRBV5-1	CASSSQGALQPQHF
TRBJ1-2	TRBV7-3	CASSLRGQTYGYTF
TRBJ1-2	TRBV5-1	CASSLDSTGYGYTF
TRBJ1-2	TRBV29-1	CSVMTALYGYTF
TRBJ2-3	TRBV30	CAWSVEGLAVLDTQYF
TRBJ1-1	TRBV11-1	CASSFSGEAFF
TRBJ2-7	TRBV30	CAWSAPGEQYF
TRBJ2-7	TRBV30	CAWSVLGYYEQYF
TRBJ2-7	TRBV18	CASSSGTGVSYEQYF
TRBJ2-7	TRBV11-3	CASSLTDYEQYF
TRBJ1-2	TRBV7-2	CASSYSAIRGGGYTF
TRBJ2-7	TRBV11-2	CASSFPTGTGYEQYF
TRBJ2-1	TRBV5-1	CASSWTPGQGANEQFF
TRBJ1-1	TRBV4-1	CASSQTVTRGPNTEAFF
TRBJ1-1	TRBV18	CASSPQDRKAFF
TRBJ2-2	TRBV6-5	CASSYAGQGYTGELFF
TRBJ2-7	TRBV14	CASSAKTTVAGGAYEQYF
TRBJ1-1	TRBV30	CAWIFPPGGCFF
TRBJ1-4	TRBV5-4	CASSLGATGKLFF
TRBJ2-5	TRBV9	CASSPRNKGGGETQYF
TRBJ2-5	TRBV30	CAWRRDRIQETQYF
TRBJ2-3	TRBV18	CASSRLAGGPDTQYF
TRBJ1-1	TRBV2	CASSTQGATTEAFF
TRBJ2-5	TRBV11-2	CASSLGTFETQYF
TRBJ2-7	TRBV6-5	CASSRKYHEQYF
TRBJ2-2	TRBV29-1	CSVAGTGGNTGELFF
TRBJ2-5	TRBV30	CAWRGQGGQETQYF
TRBJ2-1	TRBV20-1	CSAIPVNEQFF
TRBJ2-5	TRBV6-1	CASSEVQETQYF
TRBJ2-1	TRBV5-5	CASSLPMGNEQFF
TRBJ1-1	TRBV29-1	CSGDRGLDTEAFF
TRBJ2-5	TRBV5-1	CASSITGRETQYF
TRBJ2-5	TRBV11-3	CASSTLAGGPQQETQYF
TRBJ2-3	TRBV5-1	CASFYEYTDTQYF
TRBJ1-3	TRBV6-5	CASRAADGSGNTIYF
TRBJ1-4	TRBV5-6	CASSATGRLGKLFF
TRBJ2-7	TRBV5-1	CASSFRQGTDEQYF
TRBJ2-7	TRBV5-1	CASSSGTGGREQYF
TRBJ2-7	TRBV6-5	CASSYSVTGGIYEQYF
TRBJ2-1	TRBV11-3	CASSLVRGAGNEQFF